The rows below give T cell receptor beta chains drawn from one sample of a study of a mutant IDH1 vaccine in newly diagnosed glioma. No antigen is known for these receptors. The assay was immunoSEQ multiplex PCR, and TCRdb's table has in-frame clones only and misses some. The sample contains about 25,000 clones, roughly two thirds of which appear only once. The material sequenced was peripheral blood mononuclear cells (PBMCs), taken from a glioma patient whose treatment included an IDH1 peptide vaccine. All receptors derive from a man aged 18-30 years with glioma. Some clones in this sample may be carry-over from other donors' samples. The conserved cysteine and the conserved F or W are not part of the CDR3 here.

V | CDR3
TRBV2 | ASRAVIYEQY
TRBV5-1 | ASSLWGDVGGELF
TRBV5-1 | ASSWGENTEAF
TRBV19 | ASSEDRQNTEAF
TRBV27 | ASSFMPTLQGTQY
TRBV28 | ASRKDRIRGYT
TRBV6-5 | ATKGLGADTGELF
TRBV28 | ASSLELAGAPGGELF
TRBV6-6 | ASSRSSWNTGELF
TRBV6-5 | ASSNRVNEQF
TRBV18 | ASSPQRGQGAYEQY
TRBV5-6 | ASSLRGSMNYGYT
TRBV2 | ASRQVQETQY
TRBV28 | ASSLTQGSNQPQH
TRBV7-2 | ASSLQRGGNEQF
TRBV19 | ASRTGTANTEAF
TRBV27 | ASSWNVNTEAF
TRBV28 | ASSLSSKNTIY
TRBV19 | ASSLQGLSYGYT
TRBV7-9 | ASSFARVPYEQY
TRBV7-2 | ASSLGGASYEQY
TRBV4-1 | ASSQDNSLNTEAF
TRBV6-1 | ASSERSRGETQY
TRBV4-3 | ASSQGTGGSYEQY
TRBV10-3 | AISDGGGIYGYT
TRBV4-3 | ASSQDRDTAYEQY
TRBV7-8 | ASSPGRGKTLRTEAF
TRBV19 | ASSAGQGGDTEAF
TRBV30 | AWSVRALNTEAF
TRBV18 | ASTSLAGEGIQY
TRBV27 | ASSSRQATSYEQY